The 18 T cell receptor beta chains in this list originate from one sample, sequenced in a study of cytomegalovirus exposure and HLA in healthy donors. Researchers ran the PCR with 60 Vbeta and 13 Jbeta primers. Clones were sequenced by immunoSEQ multiplex PCR, and TCRdb holds only the in-frame ones, with some missing. The sample includes 100,000 to 130,000 clones, 65% to 85% of them seen just once. The specimen was PBMCs. Every receptor here comes from a young man in good health and CMV-seronegative.

In this sample, this clone turned up once. The rearrangement joins TRBV6-1 to TRBJ1-5; D may be TRBD1 (6 bases). Trimming took 7 bases from V and 7 from J, leaving 17 bases between them. The CDR3 is 14 residues long. Per germline, CDR1 MNHNS and CDR2 SASEGT. The CDR3 loop reads CASKDSSRGQPQHF. In nucleotides, the CDR3 is TGTGCCAGCAAGGACAGTTCCAGAGGACAGCCCCAGCATTTT.

The genes are TRBV6-5 and TRBJ2-7, with a weak D call TRBD1 (5 bases). V lost 2 bases to trimming and J lost 2 bases, with 7 bases between them. This CDR3 has 13 amino acids. Germline loops: CDR1 MNHEY, CDR2 SVGAGI. The CDR3 region is CASSYRGPYEQYF. As DNA, the CDR3 is TGTGCCAGCAGTTACAGGGGCCCCTACGAGCAGTACTTC.

This chain links TRBV30 with TRBJ1-4; D uncertain. The CDR3 sequence is 13 residues long. Germline assignment: CDR1 GTSNPN and CDR2 SVGIG (reference sequence). The germline V and J ends were trimmed by 2 bases and 7 bases, with 11 bases remaining between them. CDR3 nucleotides: TGTGCCTGGAGTTCCGAGTGGAGTGAAAAACTGTTTTTT. Residues: CAWSSEWSEKLFF.

The chain links TRBV12-2 to TRBJ1-5. TRBV12-2 is termed a pseudogene. CDR3 length equals 13 residues. The CDR3 DNA follows: TGTGCAAGTCGCTTAGCTTCTAATCAGCCCCAGCATTTT. This gives the protein CASRLASNQPQHF.

The chain is built from TRBV5-6 and TRBJ2-1; D not certain. CDR3 length: 12 amino acids. The V gene's germline CDR1 is SGHDT and CDR2 YYEEEE. V lost 1 base to trimming and J lost 6 bases, with 5 bases between them. CDR3 sequence (DNA): TGTGCCAGCAGCTTGTTGCGCAATGAGCAGTTCTTC. Translated: CASSLLRNEQFF.

V is TRBV6-5 and J is TRBJ2-2; 8 bases match TRBD1. The CDR3 spans 14 residues. The V and J ends lost 2 bases and 4 bases, in that order; junction bases with no gene match: 0. Germline V gene lookup returns CDR1 MNHEY and CDR2 SVGAGI. The CDR3 region has the DNA TGTGCCAGCAGTTACGACAGGGGCACCGGGGAGCTGTTTTTT. Amino acid sequence: CASSYDRGTGELFF.

This chain connects TRBV4-2 to TRBJ2-7, with 11 bases fitting TRBD2. Unmatched junction bases numbered 8, after V lost 4 bases and J lost 3 bases. The germline gives CDR1 LGHNA, CDR2 YNFKEQ. The CDR3 is 16 amino acids. The chain's CDR3 is CASSPLTSGSIYEQYF. The CDR3 region has the DNA TGTGCCAGCAGCCCCTTAACTAGCGGGAGTATCTACGAGCAGTACTTC.

This sequence joins TRBV6-5 and TRBJ1-3, with a weak D call TRBD1 (6 bases). Per the germline V gene, CDR1 is MNHEY and CDR2 is SVGAGI. The V gene lost 6 bases and the J gene lost 2 bases, with 14 bases spanning the gap. The CDR3 length is 15 residues. The CDR3 reads CASSLLGAPGNTIYF. The CDR3 nucleotides are TGTGCCAGCAGCTTACTGGGGGCTCCTGGAAACACCATATATTTT.

This clone has only a few counts. This chain connects TRBV5-6 to TRBJ1-5, with TRBD1 as a possible D gene (5 bases). Trimming cost V 4 bases and J 2 bases, with 13 bases left between them. The CDR3 has 15 amino acids. Germline V gene sequence: CDR1 SGHDT, CDR2 YYEEEE. As DNA, the CDR3 is TGTGCCAGCAGCCGGGGAGGGGCCGGCAATCAGCCCCAGCATTTT. It is translated as CASSRGGAGNQPQHF.

Concerning this clone itself: Other nucleotide sequences in the sample specify the same CDR3. This chain connects TRBV7-9 to TRBJ1-1; 9 bases agree with TRBD1. The CDR3 runs 16 residues. CDR1 is SEHNR and CDR2 is FQNEAQ in the germline V gene (reference sequence). J was trimmed by 0 bases and V by 5 bases; bases with no gene match: 7. For the CDR3, the DNA is TGTGCCAGCAGCCGTGCGGGACAGGGAATGAACACTGAAGCTTTCTTT. This gives the protein CASSRAGQGMNTEAFF.

The V gene is TRBV18, the J gene TRBJ1-5; D unclear. Deletions cut 2 bases from V and 4 bases from J, with 9 bases between. The CDR3 consists of 14 residues. CDR1 and CDR2 (germline): KGHSH, LQKENI. The CDR3 nucleotides are TGTGCCAGCTCACCATTAGAGGGTAATCAGCCCCAGCATTTT. It codes for CASSPLEGNQPQHF.

Only one count was recorded for this clone. The V and J genes are TRBV30 and TRBJ2-7, with D perhaps matching TRBD2 (5 bases). Between the trimmed V and J ends, which lost 0 bases and 3 bases, there was a span of 12 bases. Germline V gene data show CDR1 as GTSNPN and CDR2 as SVGIG (reference sequence). CDR3 length: 14 amino acids. CDR3 protein: CAWSVMAGLYEQYF. The CDR3 region has the DNA TGTGCCTGGAGTGTAATGGCGGGCCTCTACGAGCAGTACTTC.

J is TRBJ2-5 and V is TRBV13, with TRBD2 matching 12 bases. This CDR3 spans 17 amino acids. Trimming at V came to 5 bases and at J to 5 bases, leaving 12 bases not matched to a gene. CDR1 is PRHDT, CDR2 FYEKMQ, per germline (reference sequence). The CDR3 DNA sequence: TGTGCCAGCAGCCTACGTCTAGCGGGGGGGAAGGGGGAGACCCAGTACTTC. It is translated as CASSLRLAGGKGETQYF.

V is TRBV6-1 and J is TRBJ1-5; D gene ambiguous. V dropped 2 bases and J dropped 1 base, with 3 bases sitting between them. Germline V lookup: CDR1 MNHNS, CDR2 SASEGT. The CDR3 is made up of 13 amino acids. CDR3 DNA sequence: TGTGCCAGCAGTGAAAGCAGCAATCAGCCCCAGCATTTT. It is translated as CASSESSNQPQHF.

This rearrangement joins TRBV7-2 to TRBJ2-2, with 9 bases lining up with TRBD2. The CDR3 extends over 16 amino acids. Trimming at V came to 2 bases and at J to 8 bases, leaving 9 bases not matched to a gene. CDR1 is SGHTA and CDR2 is FQGNSA in the germline V gene. The CDR3 is CASSLYAGLATGELFF. CDR3 bases: TGTGCCAGCAGCTTATATGCCGGACTAGCGACGGGGGAGCTGTTTTTT.

This chain links TRBV2 with TRBJ1-1; possibly TRBD1 for D (6 bases). This CDR3 is built from 13 residues. Trimming shortened V by 5 bases and J by 5 bases, and 12 bases separated the two germline ends. From germline, CDR1 is SNHLY and CDR2 FYNNEI. DNA of the CDR3: TGTGCCAGCAGTAACAGGGCAGGGACTGAAGCTTTCTTT. Its translation is CASSNRAGTEAFF. The whole variable domain, filled in from reference TRBV2 and TRBJ1-1, reads EPEVTQTPSHQVTQMGQEVILRCVPISNHLYFYWYRQILGQKVEFLVSFYNNEISEKSEIFDDQFSVERPDGSNFTLKIRSTKLEDSAMYFCASSNRAGTEAFFGQGTRLTVV.

The CDR3 DNA is TGTGCCAGCAGCCCGGGACAGGGGGCTTACACCATATATTTT. Translating gives CASSPGQGAYTIYF. J is TRBJ1-3 and V is TRBV7-6; 12 bases are a match to TRBD1. Germline V CDR1 and CDR2: SGHVS, FNYEAQ. This CDR3 region has 14 residues. Losses at the gene ends were 5 bases for V and 8 bases for J; bases not matched to a gene: 4.

V and J are TRBV19 and TRBJ1-1; weak D call: TRBD1 (6 bases). The CDR3 consists of 13 residues. Germline lookup yields CDR1 LNHDA and CDR2 SQIVND (reference sequence). Between the trimmed V and J ends, which lost 7 bases and 11 bases, there was a span of 20 bases. This CDR3 reads CASTRNRDGAAFF. CDR3 nucleotide sequence: TGTGCCAGTACCCGAAACAGGGACGGAGCGGCTTTCTTT.